The 21 T cell receptor beta chains given below trace back to one sample, sequenced in a study of PD-1 blockade in classical Hodgkin lymphoma (TCRdb year 2020). Library prep was done by the immunoSEQ multiplex PCR assay. The table comes from immuneACCESS by way of TCRdb, which keeps in-frame sequences with V and J called. Part of the clones is missing from these tables; in studies checked, under half for an unresolved V gene and the rest for unknown reasons. The sample table shows about 9,500 clones, and more than 75% are seen once. The ten largest clones represent 15% of the sample. Explained via the paper, the time point label denotes: newly diagnosed, previously untreated cHL patient sample. A Miltenyi CD8+ T cell isolation kit was used for magnetic negative selection to purify CD8+ T cells from thawed PBMCs. Sequenced material: CD8+ T cells from blood. These receptors came from a human donor with classical Hodgkin lymphoma.

The CDR3 sequence: CASSGGTGMAEAFF. The CDR3 bases are TGTGCCAGCAGCGGGGGGACAGGGATGGCTGAAGCTTTCTTT. This sequence joins TRBV9 and TRBJ1-1; 9 bases map to TRBD1. The germline CDR1 and CDR2 sequences are SGDLS and YYNGEE. The ends lost 3 bases at V and 6 bases at J; junction bases unmatched: 6. CDR3 length: 14 amino acids.

The CDR3 bases are TGTGCCAGCAGCCAATTCCCAAATGGCTACACCTTC. It yields the protein CASSQFPNGYTF. J is TRBJ1-2 and V is TRBV16, with D unresolved. There are 12 residues in the CDR3. Per germline, CDR1 KGHSY and CDR2 FQNENV. V shed 1 base and J shed 6 bases, with 6 bases lying between them.

The V call is TRBV9, the J call TRBJ2-1; tentatively, D is TRBD1 (6 bases). The length of the CDR3 is 16 residues. V was shortened by 0 bases and J by 3 bases, with 13 bases between the two germline ends. Looked up from germline, CDR1 is SGDLS and CDR2 is YYNGEE. The CDR3 DNA follows: TGTGCCAGCAGCGTAGAGGGACATAGATACTACAATGAGCAGTTCTTC. Residues: CASSVEGHRYYNEQFF.

The chain combines TRBV5-5 with TRBJ2-7; 7 nucleotides align to TRBD1. Losses at the gene ends were 4 bases for V and 4 bases for J; bases not matched to a gene: 8. The CDR3 spans 14 residues. Germline V CDR1 and CDR2: SGHKS, YYEKEE (reference sequence). CDR3 loop: CASSPWDRSYEQYF. DNA of the CDR3: TGTGCCAGCAGCCCCTGGGACAGATCGTACGAGCAGTACTTC.

The chain is built from TRBV7-6 and TRBJ2-1, with 8 bases identical to TRBD2. Trimming took 5 bases from V and 2 from J; bases not matched to a gene: 8. Germline CDR1 is SGHVS and CDR2 is FNYEAQ. This CDR3 spans 16 amino acids. The CDR3 protein is CASSVYGGGPYNEQFF. Written as DNA, the CDR3 is TGTGCCAGCAGCGTATACGGGGGGGGACCCTACAATGAGCAGTTCTTC.

This chain joins TRBV10-3 and TRBJ2-7; D is unresolved. CDR3 size: 12 residues. V was shortened by 8 bases and J by 0 bases, with 8 bases between the two germline ends. Germline V gene data show CDR1 as ENHRY and CDR2 as SYGVKD. This CDR3 is CAIATNSYEQYF. CDR3 nucleotides: TGTGCCATCGCCACTAACTCCTACGAGCAGTACTTC.

As regards this clone: This sample includes further DNA sequences coding for the same CDR3. This chain uses TRBV7-9 with TRBJ2-7; D is unresolved. This CDR3 comprises 14 residues. With 1 base removed from V and 4 bases from J, the gap between germline ends came to 11 bases. CDR1 SEHNR and CDR2 FQNEAQ come from the germline V gene (reference sequence). CDR3 DNA: TGTGCCAGCAGCTTAGACTGGCTTAGTTACGAGCAGTACTTC. Translated, it gives CASSLDWLSYEQYF.

The CDR3 protein is CSVLVRLEMEKLFF. CDR3 nucleotide sequence: TGCAGCGTTTTAGTCCGCTTAGAGATGGAAAAACTGTTTTTT. J is TRBJ1-4 and V is TRBV29-1, with D hard to call. V was clipped by 5 bases and J by 8 bases, with 18 bases between them. This CDR3 spans 14 amino acids. Germline CDR1 is SQVTM and CDR2 is ANQGSEA.

The chain couples TRBV6-5 to TRBJ1-2, with D perhaps TRBD1 (6 bases). The CDR3 covers 15 residues. CDR1 MNHEY and CDR2 SVGAGI come from the germline V gene. Deletions cut 6 bases from V and 3 bases from J, with 17 bases between. The CDR3 loop reads CASRNTPGGHYGYTF. The CDR3 DNA follows: TGTGCCAGCAGAAACACCCCTGGGGGCCACTATGGCTACACCTTC.

The chain employs TRBV5-6 and TRBJ1-5, with D unclear. V shed 0 bases and J shed 3 bases, with 10 bases lying between them. Germline V gene sequence: CDR1 SGHDT, CDR2 YYEEEE. The CDR3 contains 15 residues. For the CDR3, the DNA is TGTGCCAGCAGCTTGGCCCGGGCCAACAATCAGCCCCAGCATTTT. It translates to CASSLARANNQPQHF.

This rearrangement joins TRBV6-5 to TRBJ2-3; D unclear. Germline loops: CDR1 MNHEY, CDR2 SVGAGI. The V and J ends lost 4 bases and 0 bases respectively, with 8 bases between them. The CDR3 runs 14 residues. CDR3 sequence reads: CASSWLDSTDTQYF. For the CDR3, the DNA is TGTGCCAGCAGTTGGCTCGATAGCACAGATACGCAGTATTTT.

The rearrangement uses TRBV5-6 and TRBJ1-6; D call uncertain. Germline assignment: CDR1 SGHDT and CDR2 YYEEEE. V lost 1 base and J lost 6, with 14 bases in between. The length of the CDR3 is 16 residues. CDR3 amino acids: CASSLSILRGNSPLHF. The CDR3 bases are TGTGCCAGCAGCTTGTCGATCTTACGGGGTAATTCACCCCTCCACTTT. Full variable domain (remainder filled in from reference TRBV5-6 and TRBJ1-6): DAGVTQSPTHLIKTRGQQVTLRCSPKSGHDTVSWYQQALGQGPQFIFQYYEEEERQRGNFPDRFSGHQFPNYSSELNVNALLLGDSALYLCASSLSILRGNSPLHFGNGTRLTVT.

J is TRBJ2-7 and V is TRBV6-6, with 8 positions matching TRBD1. The CDR3 spans 15 residues. Trimming removed 6 bases from V and 6 bases from J; junction bases left unmatched: 13. In germline, CDR1 is MNHNY, CDR2 SVGAGI (reference sequence). CDR3 in DNA: TGTGCCAGCAGCTTTTTGTCACAGGGGGACTCCGAGCAGTACTTC. Protein sequence: CASSFLSQGDSEQYF.

This sequence joins TRBV29-1 and TRBJ1-1; D remains ambiguous. Trimming removed 6 bases at V and 3 bases at J, with 23 bases between. Germline CDR1 SQVTM, CDR2 ANQGSEA. The CDR3 extends over 16 amino acids. The CDR3 spells CSVGRPRAQPDTEAFF. The CDR3 region has the DNA TGCAGCGTCGGACGTCCCAGAGCCCAACCAGACACTGAAGCTTTCTTT.

This clone occurred a few times. The rearrangement links TRBV6-5 to TRBJ1-2, with unresolved D. V lost 6 bases and J lost 6, with 11 bases in between. This CDR3 is 12 amino acids long. Germline V gene lookup returns CDR1 MNHEY and CDR2 SVGAGI. Here the CDR3 reads CASRSTYDGYTF. CDR3 coding DNA: TGTGCCAGCAGAAGCACGTATGATGGCTACACCTTC.

The rearrangement joins TRBV5-3 to TRBJ2-5; possibly TRBD1 for D (6 bases). The J call may be in error: the DNA end matches TRBJ2-7 better. TRBV5-3 is treated as an ORF (open reading frame) with a function not yet certain. The CDR3 is 14 amino acids. The CDR3 coding sequence is TGTGCCAGAAGCTTGGCAGACAGGTGCTACGAGCAGTACTTC. Translated, it gives CARSLADRCYEQYF.

This clone was found a few times. V is TRBV6-1 and J is TRBJ1-2, with D perhaps TRBD1 (5 bases). This CDR3 has 14 residues. Trimming took off 4 bases at V and 1 base at J, with 10 bases between the two ends. CDR1 and CDR2 from the germline V gene are MNHNS and SASEGT. The CDR3 nucleotides read TGTGCCAGCAGTGCTGCAGGGATTAACTATGGCTACACCTTC. Translation: CASSAAGINYGYTF.

The rearrangement joins TRBV5-5 to TRBJ2-7; D unresolved. Germline CDR1 is SGHKS and CDR2 is YYEKEE (reference sequence). V lost 4 bases and J lost 5, with 19 bases in between. This CDR3 comprises 15 residues. This chain's CDR3 is CASSTPASPSHEQYF. DNA of the CDR3: TGTGCCAGCAGCACCCCAGCCAGCCCTAGTCACGAGCAGTACTTC. Filled out from reference TRBV5-5 and TRBJ2-7, the complete variable domain reads DAGVTQSPTHLIKTRGQQVTLRCSPISGHKSVSWYQQVLGQGPQFIFQYYEKEERGRGNFPDRFSARQFPNYSSELNVNALLLGDSALYLCASSTPASPSHEQYFGPGTRLTVT.

The DNA for the CDR3 is TGTGCCAGCAGCTTAGGTCCGGGTCAGCCCCAGCATTTT. Translation gives CASSLGPGQPQHF. The gene calls are TRBV7-9 and TRBJ1-5; no reliable D call. Trimming stripped 1 base from V and 6 bases from J, with 7 bases between. Germline CDR1 reads SEHNR; CDR2 reads FQNEAQ (reference sequence). The CDR3 totals 13 residues.

This clone occurred once. The chain recombines TRBV28 with TRBJ2-5; D remains unclear. Germline V gene data show CDR1 as MDHEN and CDR2 as SYDVKM. Trimming removed 6 bases from V and 5 bases from J, with 25 bases in between. This CDR3 comprises 17 residues. The CDR3 nucleotides are TGTGCCAGCAGCCCAGACCACTTAATGATGGGATGGGAGACCCAGTACTTC. Its translation is CASSPDHLMMGWETQYF.

J is TRBJ2-7 and V is TRBV9; D not resolved. Trimming cost V 3 bases and J 2 bases, with 12 bases left between them. The germline gives CDR1 SGDLS, CDR2 YYNGEE. The CDR3 loop spans 14 amino acids. This CDR3 reads CASSAYHGAYEQYF. The CDR3 DNA follows: TGTGCCAGCAGCGCTTATCACGGTGCCTACGAGCAGTACTTC.